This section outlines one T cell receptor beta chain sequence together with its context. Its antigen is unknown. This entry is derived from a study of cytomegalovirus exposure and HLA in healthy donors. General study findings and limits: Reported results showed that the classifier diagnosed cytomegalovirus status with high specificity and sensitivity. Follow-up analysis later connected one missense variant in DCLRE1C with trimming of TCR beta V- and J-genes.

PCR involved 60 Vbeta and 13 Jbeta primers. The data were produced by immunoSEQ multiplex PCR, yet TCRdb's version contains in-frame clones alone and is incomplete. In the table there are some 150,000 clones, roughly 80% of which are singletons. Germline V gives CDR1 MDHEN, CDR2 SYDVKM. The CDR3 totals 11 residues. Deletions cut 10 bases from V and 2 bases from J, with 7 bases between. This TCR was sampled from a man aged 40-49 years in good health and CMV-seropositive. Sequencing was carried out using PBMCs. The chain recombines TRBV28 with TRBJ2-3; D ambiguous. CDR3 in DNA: TGTGCCACCTATCTCACAGATACGCAGTATTTT. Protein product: CATYLTDTQYF.